Sequencing of this T cell receptor beta chain was carried out in a study of T cells in Graves' hyperthyroidism and ophthalmopathy. What was amplified from RNA transcripts were TCR beta CDR3 regions. With the HTBI primer set, the TCR CDR3 went through a first round of RT-PCR. Via MiXCR, TCRdb re-called the multiplex PCR reads, giving one row per CDR3 protein. Of hundreds of thousands of distinct CDR3 sequences listed, more than 13% are singletons. This clonotype was counted ten times or more. Germline assignment: CDR1 SGHAT and CDR2 FQNNGV. Trimming took off 0 bases at V and 3 bases at J, with 8 bases between the two ends. This CDR3 comprises 14 residues.

Sequencing was performed on blood. J is TRBJ2-5 and V is TRBV11-2; possibly TRBD1 for D (5 bases). This TCR came from a woman aged 25 to 39 with Graves' hyperthyroidism. Here the CDR3 DNA reads TGTGCCAGCAGCTTAGATCGCAGGGAAGAGACCCAGTACTTC. This codes for CASSLDRREETQYF.